The sequence of this T cell receptor (beta chain) was determined in a study of CD8 T cells in Susac syndrome. Germline V CDR1 and CDR2: KGHSH, LQKENI. Germline trimming cut 2 bases from V and 8 bases from J; bases unmatched to any gene: 3. CDR3 length equals 13 residues. The sequenced target, TCR beta, came from blood CD8+ and CD4+ T cells. cDNA came from roughly 0.47 to 1 ug RNA primed by random hexamers. TCRdb recomputed calls from the immunoSEQ multiplex PCR reads with MiXCR, one row per CDR3 protein. The data show some 180,000 distinct CDR3 sequences, about 95% seen once. This TCR came from a human donor in good health. The specimen was CD4+ T cells from PBMCs. The chain carries TRBV18 and TRBJ2-1, with 7 bases that match TRBD2. Written as DNA, the CDR3 is TGTGCCAGCTCACCAAGGGAGGGTCATGAGCAGTTCTTC. Translated: CASSPREGHEQFF.